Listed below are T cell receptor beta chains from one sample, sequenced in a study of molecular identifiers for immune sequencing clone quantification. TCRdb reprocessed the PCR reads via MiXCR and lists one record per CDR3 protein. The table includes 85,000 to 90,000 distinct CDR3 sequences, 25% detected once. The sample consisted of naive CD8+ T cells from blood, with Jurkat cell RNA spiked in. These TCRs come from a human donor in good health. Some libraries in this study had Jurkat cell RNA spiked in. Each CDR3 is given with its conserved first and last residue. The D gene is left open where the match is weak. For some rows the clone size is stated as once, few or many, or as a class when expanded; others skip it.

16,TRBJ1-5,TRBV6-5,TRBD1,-,CAISEWSTGTAQPQHF,TGTGCCATCAGTGAGTGGTCGACAGGGACTGCTCAGCCCCAGCATTTT
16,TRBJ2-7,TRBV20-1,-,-,CSAGPRGERGRGEQYF,TGCAGTGCTGGACCACGGGGCGAGAGAGGGCGTGGAGAGCAGTACTTC
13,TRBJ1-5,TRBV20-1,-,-,CSAREPFYQPQHF,TGCAGTGCTAGAGAACCTTTTTATCAGCCCCAGCATTTT
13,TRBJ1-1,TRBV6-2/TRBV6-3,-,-,CASRFQGNTEAFF,TGTGCCAGCAGATTTCAGGGGAACACTGAAGCTTTCTTT
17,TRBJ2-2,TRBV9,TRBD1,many,CASSTTIRDRRTGELFF,TGTGCCAGCAGCACCACAATCCGGGACAGACGAACCGGGGAGCTGTTTTTT
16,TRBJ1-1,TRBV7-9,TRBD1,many,CASSLSLQGGRTEAFF,TGTGCCAGCAGCTTATCCCTACAGGGGGGGCGCACTGAAGCTTTCTTT
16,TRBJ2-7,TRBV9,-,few,CASSVDWGLNSYEQYF,TGTGCCAGCAGCGTAGATTGGGGACTGAACTCCTACGAGCAGTACTTC
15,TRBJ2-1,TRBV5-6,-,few,CASNGGASSYNEQFF,TGTGCCAGCAACGGTGGGGCGAGCTCCTACAATGAGCAGTTCTTC
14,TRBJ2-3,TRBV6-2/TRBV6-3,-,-,CASSYEGRPDTPYF,TGTGCCAGCAGTTACGAGGGTCGCCCCGATACGCCGTATTTT
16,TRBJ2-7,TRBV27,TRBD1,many,CASRKNTGTGTYEQYF,TGTGCCAGCAGAAAAAACACCGGGACAGGAACGTACGAGCAGTACTTC
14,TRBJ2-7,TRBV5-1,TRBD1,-,CASRSSGGSYEQYF,TGCGCCAGCAGAAGCTCAGGGGGCTCCTACGAGCAGTACTTC
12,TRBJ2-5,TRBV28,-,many,CASSSNVETQYF,TGTGCCAGCAGTTCTAATGTAGAGACCCAGTACTTC
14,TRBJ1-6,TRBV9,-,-,CASSEGGSNSPLHF,TGTGCCAGCAGCGAAGGGGGTTCGAATTCACCCCTCCACTTT
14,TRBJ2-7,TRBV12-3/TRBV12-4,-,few,CASSFNSGSYEQYF,TGTGCCAGCAGTTTTAATTCGGGCTCCTACGAGCAGTACTTC
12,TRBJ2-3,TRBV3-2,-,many,CASRQCADTQYF,TGTGCCAGCAGACAATGCGCAGATACGCAGTATTTT
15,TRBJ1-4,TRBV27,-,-,CASSLFPGLNEKLFF,TGTGCCAGCAGTTTATTCCCCGGTCTTAATGAAAAACTGTTTTTT
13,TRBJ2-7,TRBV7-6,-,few,CASSWDGPYEQYF,TGTGCCAGCAGCTGGGACGGACCCTACGAGCAGTACTTC
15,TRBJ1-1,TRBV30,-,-,CAWSVRGGGDTEAFF,TGTGCCTGGAGTGTACGTGGGGGAGGCGACACTGAAGCTTTCTTT
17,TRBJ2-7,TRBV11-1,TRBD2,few,CASSSFTTSGVPYEQYF,TGTGCCAGCAGCTCCTTCACGACTAGCGGGGTTCCCTACGAGCAGTACTTC
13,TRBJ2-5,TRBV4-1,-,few,CASSQDPRETQYF,TGCGCCAGCAGCCAAGATCCTCGAGAGACCCAGTACTTC
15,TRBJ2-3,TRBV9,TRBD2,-,CASSVRAGDPDTQYF,TGTGCCAGCAGCGTACGAGCGGGAGACCCAGATACGCAGTATTTT
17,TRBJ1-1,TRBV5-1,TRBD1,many,CASSLTRQGNGGTEAFF,TGCGCCAGCAGCTTGACCCGACAGGGAAATGGAGGAACTGAAGCTTTCTTT
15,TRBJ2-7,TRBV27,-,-,CASSFGASGVYEQYF,TGTGCCAGCAGTTTCGGCGCAAGCGGAGTCTACGAGCAGTACTTC
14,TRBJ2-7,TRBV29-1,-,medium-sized,CSVVPGDDLNEQYF,TGCAGCGTTGTGCCCGGGGACGACCTGAACGAGCAGTACTTC
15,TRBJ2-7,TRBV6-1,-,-,CASSEAQGTSYEQYF,TGTGCCAGCAGTGAAGCGCAGGGTACTTCCTACGAGCAGTACTTC
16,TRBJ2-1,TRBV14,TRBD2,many,CASSRTGGLLEAEQFF,TGTGCCAGCAGCCGTACGGGGGGGCTACTAGAGGCTGAGCAGTTCTTC
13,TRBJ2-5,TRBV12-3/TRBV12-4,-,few,CASSLWNQETQYF,TGTGCCAGCAGTTTGTGGAACCAAGAGACCCAGTACTTC
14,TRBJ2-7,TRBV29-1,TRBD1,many,CSVKNEGQGYEQYF,TGCAGCGTGAAGAATGAGGGACAGGGGTACGAGCAGTACTTC
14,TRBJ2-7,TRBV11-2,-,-,CASSLDSHGYGQYF,TGTGCCAGCAGCTTGGACAGCCATGGGTACGGGCAGTACTTC
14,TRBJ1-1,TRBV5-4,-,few,CASSFRGGNTEAFF,TGTGCCAGCAGCTTCCGTGGGGGGAACACTGAAGCTTTCTTT
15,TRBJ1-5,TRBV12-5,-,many,CASGLFAAGNQPQHF,TGTGCTAGTGGTTTGTTTGCGGCAGGTAATCAGCCCCAGCATTTT
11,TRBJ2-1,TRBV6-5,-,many,CASSRGNEQFF,TGTGCCAGCTCCCGAGGGAATGAGCAGTTCTTC
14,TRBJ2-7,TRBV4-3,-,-,CASSQDTGPYEQYF,TGCGCCAGCAGCCAAGACACAGGGCCCTACGAGCAGTACTTC
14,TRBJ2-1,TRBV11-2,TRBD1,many,CASSPTGPYNEQFF,TGTGCCAGCAGCCCGACAGGGCCCTACAATGAGCAGTTCTTC
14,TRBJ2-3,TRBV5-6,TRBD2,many,CASSFLADTDTQYF,TGTGCCAGCAGCTTCCTAGCGGACACAGATACGCAGTATTTT
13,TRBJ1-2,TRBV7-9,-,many,CASSLAESYGYTF,TGTGCCAGCAGCTTAGCCGAGAGCTATGGCTACACCTTC